This T cell receptor beta chain was observed in a study of blood T cell repertoires in COVID-19. In the study overall: COVID-19 samples, acute and convalescent, were from the United States, Italy and Spain.

V was pared by 4 bases and J by 3 bases, with 17 bases between. CDR1 and CDR2 (germline): SGHRS, YFSETQ. This CDR3 has 15 residues. In the original processing: Using reference gene primer amplification, nucleated cell counts were estimated. The repertoire was sequenced with immunoSEQ multiplex PCR; TCRdb's copy has only in-frame clones and lacks some. The V and J calls and clone size were taken over from that table, and D and trimming were inferred from the DNA. The sample has tens of thousands of clones; nearly 90% are singletons. The source of this sequence is a woman over 75 with active or convalescent COVID-19. The specimen sequenced was peripheral blood. The J gene is TRBJ2-7, the V gene TRBV5-1; D is possibly TRBD1 (7 bases). CDR3: CASSLTGDGGYEQYF. As DNA, the CDR3 is TGCGCCAGCAGCCTTACAGGGGACGGGGGCTACGAGCAGTACTTC.